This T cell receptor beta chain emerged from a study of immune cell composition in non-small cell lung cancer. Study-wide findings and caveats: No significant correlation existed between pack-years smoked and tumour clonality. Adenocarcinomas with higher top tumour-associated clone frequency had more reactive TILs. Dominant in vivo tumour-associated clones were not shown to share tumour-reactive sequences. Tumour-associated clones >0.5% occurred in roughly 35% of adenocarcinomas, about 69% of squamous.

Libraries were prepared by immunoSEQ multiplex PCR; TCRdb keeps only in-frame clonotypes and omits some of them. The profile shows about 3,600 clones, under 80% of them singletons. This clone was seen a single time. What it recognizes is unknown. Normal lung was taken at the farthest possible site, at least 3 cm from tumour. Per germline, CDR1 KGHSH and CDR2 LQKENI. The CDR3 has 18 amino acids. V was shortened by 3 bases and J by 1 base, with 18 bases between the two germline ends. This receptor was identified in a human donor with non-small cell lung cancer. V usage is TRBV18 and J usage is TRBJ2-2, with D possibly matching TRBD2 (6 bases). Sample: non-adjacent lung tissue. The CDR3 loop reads CASSPHHLGTLNTGELFF. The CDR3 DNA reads TGTGCCAGCTCACCCCATCATCTTGGGACTCTGAACACCGGGGAGCTGTTTTTT.